The entry that follows covers one T cell receptor beta chain sequence. Its antigen is as yet unknown. CD4+ T cells that had been cultured provided DNA sequenced with the Oncomine TCR Beta short-read assay. It was from cultured CD4+ T cells that genomic DNA was extracted. TCRdb independently ran MiXCR on the PCR reads; one entry per CDR3 protein. Here the sample spans approximately 21,000 distinct CDR3 sequences, under 65% being singletons. These data come from a study of vaccination and CD4 T cells after COVID-19. Study-wide results and limits: Only post-vaccination samples contained a median 86.3% of the reactive clones in convalescent patients.

Treatment defined: roughly 11-day PBMC culture with coronavirus spike peptide pools or control peptides (ViraFEST assay). Days 3 and 7 saw half the medium replaced with fresh IL-2 medium. This TCR derives from a human donor who received a COVID-19 vaccine. Source: CD4+ T cells from blood, cultured in vitro, taken after SARS-CoV-2 vaccination.

CDR3: CASRLSGELYGYTF. CDR3 nucleotide sequence: TGTGCCAGCAGGTTGTCAGGGGAACTCTATGGCTACACCTTC. The chain has TRBV2 and TRBJ1-2; tentatively, D is TRBD1 (6 bases). Looked up from germline, CDR1 is SNHLY and CDR2 is FYNNEI. The length of the CDR3 is 14 residues. With 6 bases removed from V and 4 bases from J, the gap between germline ends came to 15 bases. Variable domain in full (rest from reference TRBV2 and TRBJ1-2): EPEVTQTPSHQVTQMGQEVILRCVPISNHLYFYWYRQILGQKVEFLVSFYNNEISEKSEIFDDQFSVERPDGSNFTLKIRSTKLEDSAMYFCASRLSGELYGYTFGSGTRLTVV.